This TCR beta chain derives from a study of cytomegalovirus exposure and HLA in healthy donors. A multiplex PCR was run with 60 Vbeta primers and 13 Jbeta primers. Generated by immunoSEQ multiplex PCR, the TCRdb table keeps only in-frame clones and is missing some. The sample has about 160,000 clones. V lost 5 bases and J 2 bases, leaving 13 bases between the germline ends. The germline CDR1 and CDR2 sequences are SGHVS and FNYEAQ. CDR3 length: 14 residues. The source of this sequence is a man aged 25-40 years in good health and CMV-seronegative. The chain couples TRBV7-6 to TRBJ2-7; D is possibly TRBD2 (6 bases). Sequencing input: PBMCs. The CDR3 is CASSQAAGPYEQYF. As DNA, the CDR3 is TGTGCCAGCAGCCAAGCCGCGGGACCCTACGAGCAGTACTTC.